A single sample is the source of the 4 T cell receptor beta chains below, sequenced in a study of cytomegalovirus exposure and HLA in healthy donors. PCR amplification relied on 60 Vbeta primers (plus 13 Jbeta primers). TCRdb's copy holds only in-frame clones and misses some; the assay was immunoSEQ multiplex PCR. Of some 170,000 clones in the sample, 80% were seen once. The sequenced sample was PBMCs. These receptors were collected from a man aged 25 to 40 in good health and CMV-seronegative.

The chain has TRBV2 and TRBJ1-5, with a weak D call TRBD1 (6 bases). The ends were cut back, 7 bases at V and 1 base at J, with 14 bases in the middle. Germline V gene data show CDR1 as SNHLY and CDR2 as FYNNEI. The CDR3 runs 15 residues. CDR3 protein: CASIEGQGSNQPQHF. In DNA form, the CDR3 reads TGTGCCAGCATAGAGGGGCAGGGGAGCAATCAGCCCCAGCATTTT. Combining the CDR3 with reference TRBV2 and TRBJ1-5 gives the whole variable domain EPEVTQTPSHQVTQMGQEVILRCVPISNHLYFYWYRQILGQKVEFLVSFYNNEISEKSEIFDDQFSVERPDGSNFTLKIRSTKLEDSAMYFCASIEGQGSNQPQHFGDGTRLSIL.

The chain employs TRBV2 and TRBJ2-7; 7 bases are shared with TRBD2. Trimming at V came to 2 bases and at J to 4 bases, leaving 14 bases not matched to a gene. Germline V lookup: CDR1 SNHLY, CDR2 FYNNEI. CDR3 length equals 17 residues. The CDR3 reads CASSEQAAGLGGYEQYF. CDR3 coding DNA: TGTGCCAGCAGTGAACAGGCCGCGGGTTTGGGGGGGTACGAGCAGTACTTC.

The rearrangement links TRBV5-6 to TRBJ1-4, with 11 bases fitting TRBD1. The J segment lost 7 bases and the V segment lost 7 bases, leaving 6 bases of the junction unmatched. CDR1 is SGHDT and CDR2 is YYEEEE in the germline V gene. The CDR3 runs 14 residues. CDR3 DNA sequence: TGTGCCAGCGTTTCAGGGACAGGGGGTGAAAAACTGTTTTTT. Translated, it gives CASVSGTGGEKLFF.

This rearrangement joins TRBV27 to TRBJ2-1, with 11 bases identical to TRBD1. The length of the CDR3 is 17 residues. In germline, CDR1 is MNHEY, CDR2 SMNVEV (reference sequence). The V segment lost 4 bases and the J segment 3 bases; nucleotides outside the gene matches: 8. The CDR3 reads CASSSFPGQGVYNEQFF. The CDR3 DNA is TGTGCCAGCAGTTCATTTCCGGGACAGGGGGTCTACAATGAGCAGTTCTTC.